A single sample is the source of the 17 T cell receptor beta chains below, sequenced in a study of CD8+CD57+ T cells in acquired aplastic anemia. TCR beta VDJ and CDR3 were profiled, and genomic DNA was the template. TCRdb analysed the reads with MiXCR anew, one entry per CDR3 protein. The repertoire includes 160,000 or so distinct CDR3 sequences, 40% to 55% of them detected once, and roughly 1.2% sits in the top ten. Sequencing involved patients with CD8+CD57+ cell expansion previously shown by flow cytometry. The sequenced material came from sorted CD4+, CD8+, or CD8+CD57+ T cells (not recorded which) from PBMCs. The receptors come from a human donor with aplastic anemia.

A few counts support this clonotype. This may be a read error, as it is one base from a much larger clone. J is TRBJ2-7 and V is TRBV6-2 or TRBV6-3; TRBD2 aligns across 8 bases. CDR1 is MNHEY, CDR2 SVGEGT, per germline. V shed 4 bases, J shed 3 bases, and the junction held 5 bases outside the gene matches. This CDR3 has 14 residues. The DNA of the CDR3 is TGTGCCAGCAGTTGCTTTGGGACTAGCTACGAGCAGTACTTC. It codes for CASSCFGTSYEQYF.

This chain connects TRBV7-8 to TRBJ1-2; TRBD1 might be the D (6 bases). Trimming shortened V by 5 bases and J by 3 bases, and 13 bases separated the two germline ends. CDR1 is SGHVS and CDR2 is FQNEAQ in the germline V gene. There are 14 residues in the CDR3. The CDR3 sequence is CASSHSGQHYGYTF. The CDR3, as DNA: TGTGCCAGCAGCCATTCTGGACAGCACTATGGCTACACCTTC. The full variable domain, completed using reference TRBV7-8 and TRBJ1-2, is GAGVSQSPRYKVAKRGQDVALRCDPISGHVSLFWYQQALGQGPEFLTYFQNEAQLDKSGLPSDRFFAERPEGSVSTLKIQRTQQEDSAVYLCASSHSGQHYGYTFGSGTRLTVV.

This clonotype was detected many times. Being one base from a much bigger clone, this may be a read error. The V call is TRBV29-1, the J call TRBJ1-6; the match to TRBD1 covers 10 bases. The germline V gene has CDR1 SQVTM and CDR2 ANQGSEA. The CDR3 length is 13 residues. The V gene end was trimmed by 6 bases and the J gene end by 9 bases; junction bases not matched to a gene: 5. CDR3 coding DNA: TGCAGCGTCGCCAGGACAGGGGGTTCACCCCTCCACTTT. Its translation: CSVARTGGSPLHF.

A note on this clonotype: The junction departs from the called germline gene at one end, perhaps through a read error. The chain couples TRBV7-2 to TRBJ2-1; 9 nucleotides match TRBD2. The germline V gene encodes CDR1 SGHTA and CDR2 FQGNSA. The CDR3 extends over 12 amino acids. The CDR3 nucleotides read TGTGCCAGCAGCTTAACTAGCGGGCCCCCTACCTTC. Its protein is CASSLTSGPPTF.

This clonotype was detected ten times or more. The V gene is TRBV3-1, the J gene TRBJ1-3, with D perhaps matching TRBD1 (6 bases). This CDR3 spans 13 amino acids. CDR1 is LGHDT, CDR2 YNNKEL, per germline (reference sequence). V was pared by 3 bases and J by 11 bases, with 14 bases between. Here the CDR3 reads CASSHGQFRAIYF. The CDR3, as DNA: TGTGCCAGCAGCCACGGACAGTTTCGGGCCATATATTTT. Filled out from reference TRBV3-1 and TRBJ1-3, the complete variable domain reads DTAVSQTPKYLVTQMGNDKSIKCEQNLGHDTMYWYKQDSKKFLKIMFSYNNKELIINETVPNRFSPKSPDKAHLNLHINSLELGDSAVYFCASSHGQFRAIYFGEGSWLTVV.

About this clonotype itself: This could be a read error, since a much larger clone is one nucleotide away. The J gene is TRBJ2-3, the V gene TRBV5-1; tentatively, D is TRBD2 (5 bases). Germline loops: CDR1 SGHRS, CDR2 YFSETQ. This CDR3 contains 15 residues. V was clipped by 0 bases and J by 1 base, with 9 bases between them. DNA for the CDR3: TGCGCCAGCAGCTTGGCGGCGCGGGGCACAGATACGCAGTATTTT. It yields the protein CASSLAARGTDTQYF.

This clonotype was found many times. The chain couples TRBV19 to TRBJ1-4; no clear D gene. The CDR3 is made up of 13 amino acids. With 11 bases removed from V and 4 bases from J, the gap between germline ends came to 14 bases. The germline gives CDR1 LNHDA, CDR2 SQIVND (reference sequence). The CDR3 protein is CASSRGLNEKLFF. CDR3 sequence (DNA): TGTGCCTCATCTCGGGGTCTTAATGAAAAACTGTTTTTT.

V and J are TRBV4-1 and TRBJ2-3; 9 bases are a match to TRBD2. J was trimmed by 1 base and V by 7 bases; bases with no gene match: 9. The CDR3 spans 16 residues. CDR1 MGHRA and CDR2 YSYEKL come from the germline V gene. CDR3 coding DNA: TGCGCCAGCAACCACGCCCTAGCGGGGCGCACAGATACGCAGTATTTT. Translating it yields CASNHALAGRTDTQYF.

This clonotype was observed a handful of times. The CDR3 reads CASERDRVDEQYV. CDR3 sequence (DNA): TGTGCCAGTGAAAGGGACAGAGTCGACGAGCAGTACGTC. The chain combines TRBV2 with TRBJ2-7; 7 nucleotides line up with TRBD1. With 9 bases clipped from V and 5 bases from J, the junction kept 10 bases outside the gene matches. Germline V lookup: CDR1 SNHLY, CDR2 FYNNEI. CDR3 length equals 13 residues.

This clonotype was counted at least ten times. This chain links TRBV10-2 with TRBJ2-3; 9 bases match TRBD2. Germline V gives CDR1 WSHSY, CDR2 SAAADI. This CDR3 region has 15 residues. V lost 2 bases, J lost 1 base, and 1 base stayed unmatched. Written as DNA, the CDR3 is TGCGCCAGCAGTGAGGCGGGGGGGGGCACAGATACGCAGTATTTT. Its protein product is CASSEAGGGTDTQYF.

The chain carries TRBV2 and TRBJ1-2, with D unresolved. Trimming pared 5 bases from V and 14 bases from J, leaving 18 bases between. CDR3 length equals 12 residues. The V gene's germline CDR1 is SNHLY and CDR2 FYNNEI. CDR3 bases: TGTGCCAGCAGTCAATCCTTCCCCAAGGATACCTTC. Translation: CASSQSFPKDTF.

A few counts support this clonotype. The CDR3 reads CATSAGGNQPQHF. CDR3 nucleotides: TGTGCCACCAGTGCCGGGGGCAATCAGCCCCAGCATTTT. The rearrangement joins TRBV24-1 to TRBJ1-5; no clear D gene. Germline assignment: CDR1 KGHDR and CDR2 SFDVKD. CDR3 length: 13 residues. Deletions cut 5 bases from V and 2 bases from J, with 6 bases between.

This clonotype came up many times. This chain links TRBV6-5 with TRBJ1-5; 8 bases match TRBD1. V lost 0 bases to trimming and J lost 16 bases; unmatched junction nucleotides: 11. This CDR3 spans 14 amino acids. From germline, CDR1 is MNHEY and CDR2 SVGAGI. CDR3 coding DNA: TGTGCCAGCAGTTACTCGGGATTCGGACAGGGAGTACATTTT. Translated, it gives CASSYSGFGQGVHF.

This clonotype was seen more than once but under ten times. The CDR3 ends on some other residue instead of the conserved phenylalanine or tryptophan, so this is likely a read error. The V gene is TRBV6-5, the J gene TRBJ1-2; D possibly corresponds to TRBD1 (6 bases). Between the trimmed V and J ends, which lost 0 bases and 2 bases, there was a span of 7 bases. The germline gives CDR1 MNHEY, CDR2 SVGAGI. CDR3 length: 14 residues. The CDR3 nucleotides are TGTGCCAGCAGTTACTCGAGGGGGAACTATGGCTACACCCTC. Translation gives CASSYSRGNYGYTL.

Only one count was recorded for this clonotype. The chain has TRBV10-3 and TRBJ2-7, with a tentative D call TRBD1 (5 bases). The CDR3 extends over 11 amino acids. From germline, CDR1 is ENHRY and CDR2 SYGVKD. V lost 6 bases and J lost 4, with 7 bases in between. This CDR3 is CAISRQYEQYF. CDR3 coding DNA: TGTGCCATCAGCCGACAGTACGAGCAGTACTTC.

The gene calls are TRBV12-3 or TRBV12-4 and TRBJ1-1; the D is unclear. V gave up 5 bases and J gave up 0 bases, with 10 bases separating them. The CDR3 runs 14 residues. CDR3 sequence: CASSLGPLNTEAFF. The CDR3 bases are TGTGCCAGCAGTCTTGGCCCCTTGAACACTGAAGCTTTCTTT.

Turning to this clonotype: A read error may be the cause here, since a much bigger clone is one base away. As the CDR3 is not closed by the conserved phenylalanine or tryptophan, this likely results from a read error. CDR3 in DNA: TGTGCCAGCAAACCGGACCTAATGAACACTGAAGCTTTCCTT. Its translation is CASKPDLMNTEAFL. This rearrangement joins TRBV6-1 to TRBJ1-1; D ambiguous. CDR1 and CDR2 from the germline V gene are MNHNS and SASEGT. The CDR3 covers 14 residues. V was trimmed by 7 bases and J by 0 bases, leaving 12 bases between them.